This T cell receptor (beta chain) was recorded in a study of T cell responses to AZD1222 COVID-19 vaccine. The assay was immunoSEQ multiplex PCR, and TCRdb's table has in-frame clones only and misses some. The table records approximately 150,000 clones, around 85% of them present only once. Overall study results and limits: Among the donors, most were white British and more were female, and clonal diversity was possibly underestimated.

Details on this clone: Its antigen is undetermined.

V shed 6 bases and J 2 bases; nucleotides not matched to a gene: 4. Looked up from germline, CDR1 is LNHDA and CDR2 is SQIVND (reference sequence). The CDR3 consists of 15 residues. The sequencing used peripheral blood, collected 28 days after the second AZD1222 dose. The genes are TRBV19 and TRBJ2-5; TRBD2 agrees at 12 bases. The TCR was taken from an adult who received the AZD1222 COVID-19 vaccine. CDR3 sequence (DNA): TGTGCCAGTAGCTTCGGACTAGCGGGGCAAGAGACCCAGTACTTC. The encoded protein is CASSFGLAGQETQYF.